These 27 T cell receptor beta chains share one sample of origin, sequenced in a study of blood T cell repertoires in COVID-19. Assay: immunoSEQ multiplex PCR; the TCRdb copy retains only in-frame clones and omits some. Here the sample spans about 180,000 clones, 65% to 90% being singletons. Sequenced material: peripheral blood. The receptor source for this set is a man in his fifties or sixties with active or convalescent COVID-19.

The gene calls are TRBV11-1 and TRBJ1-4, with unresolved D. CDR3 length: 13 residues. Trimming removed 1 base at V and 4 bases at J, with 4 bases between. The germline CDR1 and CDR2 sequences are SGHAT and FQDESV (reference sequence). This CDR3 is CASSLGVNEKLFF. DNA for the CDR3: TGTGCCAGCAGCTTAGGAGTTAATGAAAAACTGTTTTTT.

This rearrangement joins TRBV28 to TRBJ1-1; 8 positions match TRBD1. This CDR3 is built from 15 residues. Trimming at V came to 4 bases and at J to 1 base, leaving 5 bases not matched to a gene. The V gene's germline CDR1 is MDHEN and CDR2 SYDVKM. The CDR3 sequence: CASSSSGQGNTEAFF. CDR3 coding DNA: TGTGCCAGCAGTTCCTCTGGACAGGGGAACACTGAAGCTTTCTTT.

The rearrangement joins TRBV28 to TRBJ1-2, with TRBD1 identical over 9 bases. V was pared by 7 bases and J by 8 bases, with 14 bases of the junction left unmatched. Germline V gene data show CDR1 as MDHEN and CDR2 as SYDVKM. The CDR3 runs to 15 residues. The CDR3 DNA follows: TGTGCCAGCATCTTTGGCGGTGGGACAGGGACAGGCTACACCTTC. It translates to CASIFGGGTGTGYTF.

Only one count was recorded for this clone. CDR3 sequence: CASSLNAGTGELFF. The CDR3 DNA follows: TGTGCCAGCAGTTTAAACGCGGGCACCGGGGAGCTGTTTTTT. The chain couples TRBV28 to TRBJ2-2; D possibly corresponds to TRBD2 (5 bases). V lost 2 bases to trimming and J lost 4 bases, with 8 bases between them. Germline-derived CDR1 and CDR2 are MDHEN and SYDVKM. The CDR3 has 14 residues.

The rearrangement links TRBV28 to TRBJ1-2, with D possibly being TRBD1 (5 bases). This CDR3 region has 15 residues. Trimming took off 4 bases at V and 8 bases at J, with 20 bases between the two ends. Germline CDR1 and CDR2: MDHEN and SYDVKM. CDR3 residues: CASSSNGGPSGGYTF. CDR3 bases: TGTGCCAGCAGTTCTAACGGGGGACCTTCGGGGGGCTACACCTTC.

The chain recombines TRBV11-2 with TRBJ2-2; 11 bases are a match to TRBD2. The CDR3 is made up of 17 amino acids. V lost 0 bases to trimming and J lost 5 bases; unmatched junction nucleotides: 5. Germline CDR1 and CDR2: SGHAT and FQNNGV. CDR3 protein: CASSLDRLAGTTGELFF. The CDR3 DNA reads as TGTGCCAGCAGCTTAGATAGACTAGCGGGGACTACCGGGGAGCTGTTTTTT.

The chain has TRBV7-9 and TRBJ2-2; D remains unclear. The CDR3 consists of 12 residues. Germline V lookup: CDR1 SEHNR, CDR2 FQNEAQ (reference sequence). Trimming stripped 4 bases from V and 4 bases from J, with 4 bases between. The CDR3 sequence is CASSSFTGELFF. The CDR3 nucleotides read TGTGCCAGCAGCTCTTTCACCGGGGAGCTGTTTTTT.

The gene calls are TRBV11-2 and TRBJ2-4; TRBD2 aligns across 11 bases. V shed 5 bases, J shed 0 bases, and the junction held 0 bases outside the gene matches. CDR1 is SGHAT, CDR2 FQNNGV, per germline. The CDR3 runs 15 residues. The CDR3 nucleotides read TGTGCCAGCAGCGGACTAGCGGGAGCCAAAAACATTCAGTACTTC. Residues: CASSGLAGAKNIQYF. The variable domain in full, completed from reference TRBV11-2 and TRBJ2-4, reads EAGVAQSPRYKIIEKRQSVAFWCNPISGHATLYWYQQILGQGPKLLIQFQNNGVVDDSQLPKDRFSAERLKGVDSTLKIQPAKLEDSAVYLCASSGLAGAKNIQYFGAGTRLSVL.

This clone occurred a few times. This sequence joins TRBV28 and TRBJ2-7, with TRBD1 matching 8 bases. The germline gives CDR1 MDHEN, CDR2 SYDVKM. J lost 6 bases, V lost 5 bases, and 9 bases had no gene match. The CDR3 spans 14 residues. The CDR3 DNA follows: TGTGCCAGCAGTCAAGGCAGGGGGCGGTCCGAGCAGTACTTC. As protein: CASSQGRGRSEQYF.

The chain has TRBV10-1 and TRBJ2-1; TRBD2 agrees at 7 bases. This CDR3 comprises 17 residues. Losses at the gene ends were 6 bases for V and 6 bases for J; bases not matched to a gene: 17. Germline V gives CDR1 WNHNN, CDR2 SYGVQD (reference sequence). CDR3 sequence reads: CASSDMGLSTTGNEQFF. The DNA for the CDR3 is TGCGCCAGCAGCGACATGGGACTATCCACCACTGGCAATGAGCAGTTCTTC.

The J gene is TRBJ1-2, the V gene TRBV28, with a tentative D call TRBD1 (6 bases). This CDR3 has 12 amino acids. Germline V gene sequence: CDR1 MDHEN, CDR2 SYDVKM. V was trimmed by 4 bases and J by 4 bases, leaving 7 bases between them. The chain's CDR3 is CASSSGVYGYTF. DNA for the CDR3: TGTGCCAGCAGTTCAGGGGTCTATGGCTACACCTTC.

The rearrangement uses TRBV30 and TRBJ1-5; no clear D. The V gene's germline CDR1 is GTSNPN and CDR2 SVGIG (reference sequence). V lost 3 bases to trimming and J lost 1 base, with 7 bases between them. The CDR3 has 13 amino acids. The CDR3 reads CAWSPGSNQPQHF. The CDR3 coding sequence is TGTGCCTGGAGCCCGGGAAGCAATCAGCCCCAGCATTTT.

J is TRBJ1-2 and V is TRBV7-2; a weak D match, TRBD1 (6 bases). CDR1 is SGHTA and CDR2 is FQGNSA in the germline V gene. CDR3 length: 16 residues. Trimming cost V 8 bases and J 0 bases, with 19 bases left between them. The CDR3 reads CASHSNEGVANYGYTF. CDR3 sequence (DNA): TGTGCCAGCCACAGTAACGAGGGGGTTGCTAACTATGGCTACACCTTC.

V gene TRBV4-3 combines with J gene TRBJ2-7, with D possibly TRBD1 on 6 matching bases. The germline gives CDR1 LGHNA, CDR2 YSLEER. This CDR3 region has 13 residues. V was cut by 3 bases and J by 4 bases, with 10 bases left in between. The CDR3 region has the DNA TGCGCCAGCAGCCAGGGGGCGGGTTACGAGCAGTACTTC. It specifies CASSQGAGYEQYF.

The chain joins TRBV5-1 to TRBJ2-1, with D perhaps TRBD1 (5 bases). The CDR3 spans 15 residues. The ends were cut back, 0 bases at V and 3 bases at J, with 10 bases in the middle. Germline V lookup: CDR1 SGHRS, CDR2 YFSETQ. CDR3 bases: TGCGCCAGCAGCTTGGGTGGGGCTGGCTACAATGAGCAGTTCTTC. The encoded protein is CASSLGGAGYNEQFF.

This clone appeared once. This chain joins TRBV10-3 and TRBJ2-2; TRBD1 might be the D (5 bases). Germline-derived CDR1 and CDR2 are ENHRY and SYGVKD. The CDR3 loop spans 14 amino acids. Trimming took 2 bases from V and 6 from J, leaving 10 bases between them. CDR3 sequence reads: CAISELSGSGELFF. The CDR3 DNA is TGTGCCATCAGTGAGCTTTCAGGGTCCGGGGAGCTGTTTTTT.

The sample holds a few counts of this clone. The chain combines TRBV7-9 with TRBJ2-2; TRBD2 might be the D (6 bases). V was trimmed by 5 bases and J by 0 bases, leaving 13 bases between them. The CDR3 loop spans 16 amino acids. Germline lookup yields CDR1 SEHNR and CDR2 FQNEAQ (reference sequence). DNA for the CDR3: TGTGCCAGCAGCATAGGAACTAGCACGAACACCGGGGAGCTGTTTTTT. Its translation: CASSIGTSTNTGELFF.

This chain connects TRBV18 to TRBJ1-5; D uncertain. Germline assignment: CDR1 KGHSH and CDR2 LQKENI. The V and J ends lost 6 bases and 0 bases respectively, with 15 bases between them. The CDR3 has 16 residues. This CDR3 is CASSSRISDSNQPQHF. Written as DNA, the CDR3 is TGTGCCAGCTCCTCGAGGATCAGCGATAGCAATCAGCCCCAGCATTTT.

The chain is built from TRBV6-1 and TRBJ1-2; D unclear. This CDR3 has 11 amino acids. Germline CDR1 reads MNHNS; CDR2 reads SASEGT. V was shortened by 3 bases and J by 4 bases, with 3 bases between the two germline ends. The DNA for the CDR3 is TGTGCCAGCAGTGACAGCTATGGCTACACCTTC. Encoded protein: CASSDSYGYTF.

The V and J genes are TRBV6-7 and TRBJ2-2, with 8 bases matching TRBD1. TRBV6-7 is designated an ORF whose function remains uncertain. The CDR3 totals 18 residues. Germline trimming cut 0 bases from V and 1 base from J; bases unmatched to any gene: 7. The CDR3 sequence is CASSYSSRTGRNTGELFF. The DNA for the CDR3 is TGTGCCAGCAGTTACTCCTCGCGGACAGGGCGGAACACCGGGGAGCTGTTTTTT.

J is TRBJ2-1 and V is TRBV5-4; 7 bases are shared with TRBD2. V was pared by 0 bases and J by 6 bases, with 3 bases of the junction left unmatched. Germline V gene sequence: CDR1 SGHNT, CDR2 YYREEE (reference sequence). The CDR3 runs to 14 residues. The chain's CDR3 is CASSLDWGGNEQFF. The DNA of the CDR3 is TGTGCCAGCAGCTTGGACTGGGGGGGCAATGAGCAGTTCTTC.

This sequence joins TRBV7-2 and TRBJ2-1; 13 positions agree with TRBD2. The length of the CDR3 is 17 residues. Trimming cost V 4 bases and J 7 bases; bases outside gene matches: 10. Per the germline V gene, CDR1 is SGHTA and CDR2 is FQGNSA. CDR3 in amino acids: CASSSRTSGRTWNEQFF. The CDR3 DNA sequence: TGTGCCAGCAGCTCCCGGACTAGCGGGAGAACGTGGAATGAGCAGTTCTTC.

The chain couples TRBV2 to TRBJ2-7, with 8 nucleotides matching TRBD1. This CDR3 is 13 amino acids long. With V trimmed by 4 bases and J by 5 bases, 4 bases remained unmatched. CDR1 and CDR2 (germline): SNHLY, FYNNEI. This CDR3 reads CASSGNRGDEQYF. CDR3 sequence (DNA): TGTGCCAGCAGTGGAAACAGGGGGGACGAGCAGTACTTC.

This rearrangement joins TRBV6-1 to TRBJ2-3, with 8 nucleotides matching TRBD2. Trimming removed 0 bases from V and 0 bases from J; junction bases left unmatched: 11. CDR1 is MNHNS, CDR2 SASEGT, per germline. This CDR3 contains 19 residues. The CDR3 DNA follows: TGTGCCAGCAGTGAAGCGGGGGCGGGAGGAATGACTAGCACAGATACGCAGTATTTT. This encodes CASSEAGAGGMTSTDTQYF.

This chain links TRBV6-2 or TRBV6-3 with TRBJ2-6, with 9 bases matching TRBD1. This CDR3 contains 15 residues. Germline trimming cut 5 bases from V and 2 bases from J; bases unmatched to any gene: 1. Germline values: CDR1 MNHEY, CDR2 SVGEGT. The CDR3 coding sequence is TGTGCCAGCAGTACAGGGGGCGCTGGGGCCAACGTCCTGACTTTC. Amino acids: CASSTGGAGANVLTF.

The chain recombines TRBV24-1 with TRBJ2-7; 10 positions match TRBD2. Unmatched junction bases numbered 10, after V lost 5 bases and J lost 7 bases. Germline CDR1 KGHDR, CDR2 SFDVKD. The CDR3 runs to 15 residues. The CDR3 nucleotides are TGTGCCACCAGTGGCGCCGGGCTAGCGGGAGATGAGCAGTACTTC. It codes for CATSGAGLAGDEQYF.

J is TRBJ1-1 and V is TRBV6-5, with D possibly TRBD1 on 5 matching bases. Germline loops: CDR1 MNHEY, CDR2 SVGAGI. V was shortened by 6 bases and J by 3 bases, with 11 bases between the two germline ends. The CDR3 spans 13 residues. The DNA for the CDR3 is TGTGCCAGCAGACGACAGAGCCACACTGAAGCTTTCTTT. Translated: CASRRQSHTEAFF.